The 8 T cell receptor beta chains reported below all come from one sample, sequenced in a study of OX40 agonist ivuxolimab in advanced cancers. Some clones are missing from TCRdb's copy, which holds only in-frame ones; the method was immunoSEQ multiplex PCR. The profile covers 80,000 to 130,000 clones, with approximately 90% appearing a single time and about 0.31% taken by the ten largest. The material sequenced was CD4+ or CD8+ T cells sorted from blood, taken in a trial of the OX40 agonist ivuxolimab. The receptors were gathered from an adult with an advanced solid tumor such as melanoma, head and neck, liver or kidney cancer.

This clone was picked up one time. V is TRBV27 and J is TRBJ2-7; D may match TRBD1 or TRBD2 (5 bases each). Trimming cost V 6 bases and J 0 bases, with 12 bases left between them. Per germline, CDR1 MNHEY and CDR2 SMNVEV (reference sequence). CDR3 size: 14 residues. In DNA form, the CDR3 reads TGTGCCAGCAGAAGGGCAGGGAGCTCCTACGAGCAGTACTTC. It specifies CASRRAGSSYEQYF.

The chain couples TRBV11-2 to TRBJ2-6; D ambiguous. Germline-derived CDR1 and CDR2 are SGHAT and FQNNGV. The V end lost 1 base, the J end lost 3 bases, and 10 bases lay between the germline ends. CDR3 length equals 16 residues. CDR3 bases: TGTGCCAGCAGCTTAGTGGGCAGGAGTGGGGCCAACGTCCTGACTTTC. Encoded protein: CASSLVGRSGANVLTF.

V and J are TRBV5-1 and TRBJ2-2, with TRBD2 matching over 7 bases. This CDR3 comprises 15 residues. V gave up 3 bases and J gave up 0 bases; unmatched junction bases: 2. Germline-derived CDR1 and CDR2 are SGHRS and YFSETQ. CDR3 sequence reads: CASSSGLANTGELFF. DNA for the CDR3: TGCGCCAGCAGCTCCGGACTAGCGAACACCGGGGAGCTGTTTTTT.

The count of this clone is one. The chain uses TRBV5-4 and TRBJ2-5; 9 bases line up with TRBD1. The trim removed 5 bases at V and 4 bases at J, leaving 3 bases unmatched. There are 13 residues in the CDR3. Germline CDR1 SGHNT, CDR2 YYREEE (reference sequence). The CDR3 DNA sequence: TGTGCCAGCAGAGCGACAGGGGGAGAGACCCAGTACTTC. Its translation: CASRATGGETQYF.

The CDR3 bases are TGCGCCAGCAGCAGAAGGACTAGCGGGAGGGCCCTGGGCGGGGAGCTGTTTTTT. Translating gives CASSRRTSGRALGGELFF. The chain is built from TRBV5-1 and TRBJ2-2, with 15 nucleotides matching TRBD2. CDR1 and CDR2 (germline): SGHRS, YFSETQ. The V segment lost 4 bases and the J segment 7 bases; nucleotides outside the gene matches: 11. This CDR3 is built from 18 residues. The full variable domain, its missing parts supplied by reference TRBV5-1 and TRBJ2-2, is KAGVTQTPRYLIKTRGQQVTLSCSPISGHRSVSWYQQTPGQGLQFLFEYFSETQRNKGNFPGRFSGRQFSNSRSEMNVSTLELGDSALYLCASSRRTSGRALGGELFFGEGSRLTVL.

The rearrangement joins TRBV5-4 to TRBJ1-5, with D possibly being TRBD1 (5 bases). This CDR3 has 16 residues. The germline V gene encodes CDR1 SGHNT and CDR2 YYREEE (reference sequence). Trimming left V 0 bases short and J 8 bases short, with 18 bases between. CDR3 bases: TGTGCCAGCAGCTTGGGGGGCTGGCGGGAACAAGAGCCCCAGCATTTT. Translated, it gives CASSLGGWREQEPQHF.

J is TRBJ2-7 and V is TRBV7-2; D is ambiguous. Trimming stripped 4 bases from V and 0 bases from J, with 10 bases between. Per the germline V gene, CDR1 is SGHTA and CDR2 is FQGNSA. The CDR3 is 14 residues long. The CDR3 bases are TGTGCCAGCAGCTCCAGCCGATCCTCCTACGAGCAGTACTTC. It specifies CASSSSRSSYEQYF.

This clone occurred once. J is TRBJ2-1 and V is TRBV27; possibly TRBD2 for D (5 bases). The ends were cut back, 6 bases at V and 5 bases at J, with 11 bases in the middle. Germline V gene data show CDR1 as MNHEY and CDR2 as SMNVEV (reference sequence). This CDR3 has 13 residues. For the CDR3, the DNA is TGTGCCAGCAGACGGACTGGTAACAATGAGCAGTTCTTC. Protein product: CASRRTGNNEQFF.